This TCR beta chain was captured in a study of radiotherapy plus CTLA-4 blockade in lung cancer. The table came from immunoSEQ multiplex PCR; TCRdb's copy has only in-frame clones and leaves some out. The sample contains tens of thousands of clones, about 79% of which appear only once. CDR1 is MNHEY, CDR2 SMNVEV, per germline (reference sequence). The CDR3 runs 14 residues. V dropped 6 bases and J dropped 6; count of bases not matched to a gene: 10. The sequences come from peripheral blood, collected from a patient treated with radiotherapy plus ipilimumab. The chain combines TRBV27 with TRBJ1-1; TRBD1 matches 7 bases. This clonotype was obtained from a human donor with non-small cell lung cancer that progressed on radiotherapy plus ipilimumab. The CDR3 here is CASRPGQALSEAFF. The CDR3 DNA reads as TGTGCCAGCAGACCAGGACAGGCCCTCTCTGAAGCTTTCTTT.